This T cell receptor (beta chain) stems from a study of T cells in Graves' hyperthyroidism and ophthalmopathy. Study-level findings and limits: Appearing also in blood were most of the thyroid clonotypes expanded above 0.001.

Concerning this clonotype itself: The antigen is unknown.

Researchers took RNA transcripts and amplified the TCR beta CDR3 regions from them. HTBI primers were employed in a first-round RT-PCR of the TCR CDR3. One entry per CDR3 protein results from TCRdb running MiXCR on the multiplex PCR reads. Of approximately 270,000 distinct CDR3 sequences in the sample, more than 12% were seen once. The receptor was isolated from a woman between 35 and 50 years old with Graves' hyperthyroidism that later progressed to Graves' ophthalmopathy. The sequenced sample was blood.

The CDR3 DNA is TGTGCCAGCACCCCTGGGACTAGCGGGCTTGAGCAGTACTTC. It yields the protein CASTPGTSGLEQYF. The rearrangement links TRBV28 to TRBJ2-7; 12 nucleotides match TRBD2. The CDR3 contains 14 residues. Germline assignment: CDR1 MDHEN and CDR2 SYDVKM. Trimming cost V 7 bases and J 7 bases; bases outside gene matches: 8.